The 25 T cell receptor beta chains below all came from one sample that was sequenced in a study of blood T cell repertoires in COVID-19. Sequencing used immunoSEQ multiplex PCR; TCRdb keeps in-frame clones, though not all of them. Here the sample spans over 90,000 clones, roughly 80% being singletons. Sequenced sample: peripheral blood. The receptor source for this set is a man aged 55 to 70 with acute or convalescent COVID-19.

This sequence joins TRBV11-2 and TRBJ2-2; 15 positions agree with TRBD2. The CDR3 sequence is 18 residues long. Unmatched junction bases numbered 8, after V lost 4 bases and J lost 5 bases. Germline V CDR1 and CDR2: SGHAT, FQNNGV. The CDR3 sequence is CASSSRTSGGAETGELFF. The CDR3 DNA reads TGTGCCAGCAGCTCCCGGACTAGCGGGGGGGCTGAAACCGGGGAGCTGTTTTTT.

The chain uses TRBV7-2 and TRBJ2-7, with a possible D match to TRBD1 (6 bases). V shed 1 base and J shed 3 bases, with 13 bases lying between them. Germline V gene data show CDR1 as SGHTA and CDR2 as FQGNSA. The CDR3 consists of 15 residues. Here the CDR3 DNA reads TGTGCCAGCAGCTTAGTGTCGGGACAAGTCTACGAGCAGTACTTC. Its protein product is CASSLVSGQVYEQYF.

The V call is TRBV4-1, the J call TRBJ2-7; tentatively, D is TRBD1 (5 bases). The CDR3 sequence is 18 residues long. Germline V gives CDR1 MGHRA, CDR2 YSYEKL. V was cut by 2 bases and J by 2 bases, with 22 bases left in between. The CDR3 region is CASSQSRGPQTDPYEQYF. DNA for the CDR3: TGCGCCAGCAGCCAATCAAGGGGTCCTCAAACCGATCCCTACGAGCAGTACTTC.

This clone was recorded many times. This same CDR3 is encoded by further DNA sequences in the sample. The rearrangement uses TRBV11-2 and TRBJ1-2, with a possible D match to TRBD1 (5 bases). Deletions cut 0 bases from V and 6 bases from J, with 8 bases between. This CDR3 has 13 amino acids. The germline gives CDR1 SGHAT, CDR2 FQNNGV. The CDR3 loop is CASSLDRADGYTF. The CDR3, as DNA: TGTGCCAGCAGCTTAGACAGGGCAGATGGCTACACCTTC.

The chain's CDR3 is CASSLAREAGKLFF. In DNA, the CDR3 is TGTGCCAGCAGCTTAGCTAGGGAGGCCGGAAAACTGTTTTTT. The chain combines TRBV7-9 with TRBJ1-4; unclear D gene. With 0 bases removed from V and 10 bases from J, the gap between germline ends came to 12 bases. Germline V gene lookup returns CDR1 SEHNR and CDR2 FQNEAQ (reference sequence). This CDR3 is 14 amino acids long.

This clone was seen only a few times. This sequence joins TRBV18 and TRBJ2-5, with 8 nucleotides matching TRBD1. Trimming took 4 bases from V and 3 from J; bases not matched to a gene: 4. Germline CDR1 reads KGHSH; CDR2 reads LQKENI. The CDR3 is made up of 14 amino acids. The CDR3 sequence is CASSRQQGEETQYF. The CDR3 nucleotides read TGTGCCAGCTCACGCCAACAGGGGGAAGAGACCCAGTACTTC.

The chain joins TRBV7-9 to TRBJ2-1, with 8 bases lining up with TRBD1. CDR3 length: 16 amino acids. The V segment lost 3 bases and the J segment 6 bases; nucleotides outside the gene matches: 10. Germline CDR1 SEHNR, CDR2 FQNEAQ (reference sequence). CDR3 in amino acids: CASSFTKDRVGNEQFF. The CDR3, as DNA: TGTGCCAGCAGCTTTACCAAGGACAGGGTCGGCAATGAGCAGTTCTTC.

This chain joins TRBV7-2 and TRBJ2-3; D might be TRBD1 (5 bases). V was clipped by 3 bases and J by 2 bases, with 9 bases between them. CDR1 and CDR2 from the germline V gene are SGHTA and FQGNSA. The CDR3 consists of 14 residues. DNA for the CDR3: TGTGCCAGCAGCTTTAGACAGACCACAGATACGCAGTATTTT. The encoded protein is CASSFRQTTDTQYF.

The J gene is TRBJ2-7, the V gene TRBV11-3; D uncertain. V was shortened by 5 bases and J by 3 bases, with 20 bases between the two germline ends. This CDR3 has 16 amino acids. Germline assignment: CDR1 SGHNT and CDR2 YENEEA. The CDR3 is CASSPRRALNNYEQYF. DNA of the CDR3: TGTGCCAGCAGCCCCCGGAGAGCATTAAATAACTACGAGCAGTACTTC.

The CDR3 protein is CSVEDQRGVGTNEKLFF. CDR3 DNA: TGCAGCGTTGAAGATCAGCGGGGTGTAGGAACTAATGAAAAACTGTTTTTT. The chain recombines TRBV29-1 with TRBJ1-4, with D unresolved. With 0 bases removed from V and 1 base from J, the gap between germline ends came to 15 bases. CDR3 length: 17 residues. CDR1 and CDR2 (germline): SQVTM, ANQGSEA.

The chain employs TRBV5-4 and TRBJ1-1; 10 bases line up with TRBD1. Per the germline V gene, CDR1 is SGHNT and CDR2 is YYREEE (reference sequence). V lost 2 bases, J lost 10 bases, and 14 bases stayed unmatched. The CDR3 has 16 amino acids. The CDR3 coding sequence is TGTGCCAGCAGCTTTAAGCCGGGACAGGGGTTTGTGGCAGCTTTCTTT. Amino acids: CASSFKPGQGFVAAFF.

The V and J genes are TRBV6-6 and TRBJ2-7; TRBD1 aligns across 10 bases. This CDR3 is built from 14 residues. Germline lookup yields CDR1 MNHNY and CDR2 SVGAGI (reference sequence). V was clipped by 2 bases and J by 7 bases; unmatched bases: 5. CDR3 in amino acids: CASSYPGQGWEQYF. The CDR3 DNA follows: TGTGCCAGCAGTTACCCGGGACAGGGGTGGGAGCAGTACTTC.

The chain combines TRBV6-2 or TRBV6-3 with TRBJ1-5; 9 nucleotides agree with TRBD1. Germline V gene data show CDR1 as MNHEY and CDR2 as SVGEGT. The CDR3 length is 15 residues. V lost 0 bases, J lost 8 bases, and 5 bases stayed unmatched. CDR3 DNA sequence: TGTGCCAGCAGTTACTCGGACAGGGGAAGGAAGCCCCAGCATTTT. It specifies CASSYSDRGRKPQHF.

V gene TRBV6-5 combines with J gene TRBJ2-2; D uncertain. The CDR3 sequence is 16 residues long. The ends were cut back, 2 bases at V and 3 bases at J, with 13 bases in the middle. Per the germline V gene, CDR1 is MNHEY and CDR2 is SVGAGI. This CDR3 reads CASSYSSQADTGELFF. The CDR3 DNA follows: TGTGCCAGCAGTTACAGTTCGCAGGCAGACACCGGGGAGCTGTTTTTT.

The chain combines TRBV27 with TRBJ2-7; 7 bases match TRBD2. There are 14 residues in the CDR3. Germline values: CDR1 MNHEY, CDR2 SMNVEV (reference sequence). J gave up 3 bases and V 3 bases, and 5 bases lay outside the gene matches. The CDR3 DNA reads TGTGCCAGCAGTTTGGCGGGACTACACTACGAGCAGTACTTC. Amino acid sequence: CASSLAGLHYEQYF.

The genes are TRBV9 and TRBJ2-2; TRBD2 is a possible D gene (6 bases). CDR3 length: 12 residues. V lost 4 bases, J lost 6 bases, and 7 bases lay in between. Germline loops: CDR1 SGDLS, CDR2 YYNGEE. CDR3 nucleotides: TGTGCCAGCAGCCCGGGGGCCGGGGAGCTGTTTTTT. Translating it yields CASSPGAGELFF. The full variable domain, completed using reference TRBV9 and TRBJ2-2, is DSGVTQTPKHLITATGQRVTLRCSPRSGDLSVYWYQQSLDQGLQFLIQYYNGEERAKGNILERFSAQQFPDLHSELNLSSLELGDSALYFCASSPGAGELFFGEGSRLTVL.

The V and J genes are TRBV19 and TRBJ2-7; the D gene is possibly TRBD2 (6 bases). This CDR3 contains 14 residues. The V gene's germline CDR1 is LNHDA and CDR2 SQIVND (reference sequence). V dropped 3 bases and J dropped 4 bases, with 13 bases sitting between them. As DNA, the CDR3 is TGTGCCAGTAGTATTTCGGACTACTCTTACGAGCAGTACTTC. It is translated as CASSISDYSYEQYF.

The chain recombines TRBV6-4 with TRBJ2-2; maybe TRBD1 (6 bases). Germline assignment: CDR1 MRHNA and CDR2 SNTAGT. V lost 4 bases and J 4 bases, leaving 19 bases between the germline ends. The CDR3 is made up of 17 amino acids. CDR3 residues: CASSVVRGTTGTGELFF. The CDR3 region has the DNA TGTGCCAGCAGTGTGGTAAGGGGGACGACGGGCACCGGGGAGCTGTTTTTT.

This chain joins TRBV24-1 and TRBJ2-5; TRBD1 matches 11 bases. The CDR3 has 16 amino acids. With 2 bases clipped from V and 5 bases from J, the junction kept 6 bases outside the gene matches. The germline gives CDR1 KGHDR, CDR2 SFDVKD. CDR3 coding DNA: TGTGCCACCAGTGATTCGGGGACAGGGGGGAGGGAGACCCAGTACTTC. This encodes CATSDSGTGGRETQYF.

V gene TRBV3-1 (or the pseudogene TRBV3-2) combines with J gene TRBJ2-7, with a tentative D call TRBD1 (6 bases). The V end lost 3 bases, the J end lost 7 bases, and 13 bases lay between the germline ends. The CDR3 extends over 13 amino acids. Germline V lookup: CDR1 LGHDT, CDR2 YNNKEL (reference sequence). The DNA of the CDR3 is TGTGCCAGCAGCCAGGGTGCAGGGGTAGAGCAGTACTTC. Translating gives CASSQGAGVEQYF.

This clone was found a few times. CDR3 sequence reads: CATSRDRTGTYEQYF. CDR3 nucleotide sequence: TGTGCCACCAGCAGAGATAGGACAGGAACCTACGAGCAGTACTTC. The chain is built from TRBV15 and TRBJ2-7, with TRBD1 identical over 7 bases. CDR3 length equals 15 residues. V lost 0 bases and J lost 2; bases outside the gene matches: 4. Germline CDR1 is LNHNV and CDR2 is YYDKDF (reference sequence). Combining the CDR3 with reference TRBV15 and TRBJ2-7 gives the whole variable domain DAMVIQNPRYQVTQFGKPVTLSCSQTLNHNVMYWYQQKSSQAPKLLFHYYDKDFNNEADTPDNFQSRRPNTSFCFLDIRSPGLGDTAMYLCATSRDRTGTYEQYFGPGTRLTVT.

The chain employs TRBV7-9 and TRBJ2-3; 9 nucleotides agree with TRBD2. Trimming removed 4 bases from V and 2 bases from J; junction bases left unmatched: 7. Germline values: CDR1 SEHNR, CDR2 FQNEAQ (reference sequence). The CDR3 extends over 16 amino acids. The CDR3 reads CASSSRLAVNTDTQYF. CDR3 DNA: TGTGCCAGCAGCTCTAGACTAGCGGTTAACACAGATACGCAGTATTTT.

V gene TRBV7-2 combines with J gene TRBJ1-5; 10 nucleotides line up with TRBD1. This CDR3 is 19 amino acids long. Germline CDR1 SGHTA, CDR2 FQGNSA. With V trimmed by 0 bases and J by 3 bases, 11 bases remained unmatched. The CDR3 region is CASSLAIGSGTGVNQPQHF. DNA of the CDR3: TGTGCCAGCAGCTTAGCGATAGGGTCGGGGACAGGGGTCAATCAGCCCCAGCATTTT.

There are many counts of this clone. The rearrangement uses TRBV7-2 and TRBJ2-3, with TRBD2 matching 9 bases. The CDR3 runs 17 residues. The V segment lost 5 bases and the J segment 3 bases; nucleotides outside the gene matches: 12. Germline assignment: CDR1 SGHTA and CDR2 FQGNSA. The CDR3 DNA reads as TGTGCCAGCAGCAAAACGGGAGCGGGAGGACCAACAGATACGCAGTATTTT. Protein sequence: CASSKTGAGGPTDTQYF.

The chain carries TRBV24-1 and TRBJ2-7; TRBD1 is a possible D gene (7 bases). Per germline, CDR1 KGHDR and CDR2 SFDVKD. This CDR3 region has 14 residues. Deletions cut 2 bases from V and 3 bases from J, with 10 bases between. Here the CDR3 reads CATSDWGDSYEQYF. The CDR3 DNA is TGTGCCACCAGTGATTGGGGGGACAGCTACGAGCAGTACTTC.